The present entry profiles one T cell receptor beta chain with its context. The antigen remains undetermined. The entry originates in a study of cytomegalovirus exposure and HLA in healthy donors. Study findings and constraints: Among donors in an Asian-associated ancestry cluster, a later analysis reportedly found fewer N-insertions than the roughly 610-donor mean.

The germline CDR1 and CDR2 sequences are ENHRY and SYGVKD. V lost 6 bases, J lost 5 bases, and 7 bases stayed unmatched. The CDR3 covers 14 residues. The PCR had 60 Vbeta and 13 Jbeta primers. TCRdb's table, derived via immunoSEQ multiplex PCR, lists solely in-frame clones and lacks some. Of fewer than 200,000 clones listed, roughly nine tenths are singletons. The sample comprised PBMCs. This rearrangement joins TRBV10-3 to TRBJ2-5; TRBD1 matches 9 bases. The receptor was isolated from a boy aged 2 to 10 in good health and CMV-seronegative. CDR3 bases: TGTGCCATCAGCTACAGGGGGCCTGGGGAGACCCAGTACTTC. Its translation: CAISYRGPGETQYF.